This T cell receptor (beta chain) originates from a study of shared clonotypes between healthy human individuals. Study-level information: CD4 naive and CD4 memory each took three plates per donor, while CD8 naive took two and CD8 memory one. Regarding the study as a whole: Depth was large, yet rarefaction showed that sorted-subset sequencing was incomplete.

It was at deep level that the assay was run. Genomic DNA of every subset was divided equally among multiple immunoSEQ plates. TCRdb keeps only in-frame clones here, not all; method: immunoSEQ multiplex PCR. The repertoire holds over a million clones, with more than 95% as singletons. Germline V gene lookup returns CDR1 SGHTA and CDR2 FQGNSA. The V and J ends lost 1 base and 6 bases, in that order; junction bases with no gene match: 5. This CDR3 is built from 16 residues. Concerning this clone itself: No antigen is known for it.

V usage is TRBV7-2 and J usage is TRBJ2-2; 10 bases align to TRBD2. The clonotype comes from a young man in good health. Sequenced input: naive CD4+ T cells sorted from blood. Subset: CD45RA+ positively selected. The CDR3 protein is CASSLDSGRAAGELFF. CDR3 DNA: TGTGCCAGCAGCTTAGACAGCGGGAGGGCCGCCGGGGAGCTGTTTTTT. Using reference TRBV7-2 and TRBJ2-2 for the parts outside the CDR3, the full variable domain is GAGVSQSPSNKVTEKGKDVELRCDPISGHTALYWYRQSLGQGLEFLIYFQGNSAPDKSGLPSDRFSAERTGGSVSTLTIQRTQQEDSAVYLCASSLDSGRAAGELFFGEGSRLTVL.